These T cell receptor beta chains were read from a single sample in a study of post-analysis software for immune sequencing data. One entry per CDR3 protein results from TCRdb running MiXCR on the PCR reads. The sample includes about 680,000 distinct CDR3 sequences, around 64% of them seen just once. Specimen: blood. Receptors originate from a girl aged 2-10 years with multiple sclerosis. CDR3s include the opening cysteine and the closing phenylalanine or tryptophan. D genes are given only for firm matches. Clone size is stated in some rows and not others, as once, few, many or a class when expanded.

j_call: TRBJ2-3; v_call: TRBV10-3; d_call: TRBD1; clone_size: NA; cdr3_nt: TGTGCCATCACTCGGGACAGAGGCACAGATACGCAGTATTTT; cdr3_aa: CAITRDRGTDTQYF
j_call: TRBJ1-2; v_call: TRBV4-3; d_call: TRBD1; clone_size: NA; cdr3_nt: TGCGCCAGCAGCCAGGACAGGTTTCCCTATGGCTACACCTTC; cdr3_aa: CASSQDRFPYGYTF
j_call: TRBJ2-5; v_call: TRBV20-1; d_call: TRBD1; clone_size: few; cdr3_nt: TGCAGTGCTCCCAATTACCTGGACAGGGTGCGGGAGACCCAGTACTTC; cdr3_aa: CSAPNYLDRVRETQYF
j_call: TRBJ2-1; v_call: TRBV7-2; d_call: NA; clone_size: once; cdr3_nt: TGTGCCAGCAGCTTAGAGGCGGGAAGTGAGCAGTTCTTC; cdr3_aa: CASSLEAGSEQFF
j_call: TRBJ2-4; v_call: TRBV11-2; d_call: TRBD2; clone_size: once; cdr3_nt: TGTGCCAGCAGCTCTTGGCGGGAGGCCTTAAACATTCAGTACTTC; cdr3_aa: CASSSWREALNIQYF
j_call: TRBJ2-6; v_call: TRBV4-3; d_call: NA; clone_size: NA; cdr3_nt: TGCGCCAGCAGCCAAGAGAGACGCCTCTCTGGGGCCAACGTCCTGACTTTC; cdr3_aa: CASSQERRLSGANVLTF
j_call: TRBJ2-1; v_call: TRBV7-9; d_call: TRBD2; clone_size: NA; cdr3_nt: TGTGCCAGCAGCGGGGGAGAACTAGCGGGAGTGTACAATGAGCAGTTCTTC; cdr3_aa: CASSGGELAGVYNEQFF
j_call: TRBJ2-3; v_call: TRBV13; d_call: TRBD2; clone_size: few; cdr3_nt: TGTGCCAGCAGCCGTTCGACTAGCGGGGAAGATACGCAGTATTTT; cdr3_aa: CASSRSTSGEDTQYF
j_call: TRBJ1-1; v_call: TRBV29-1; d_call: TRBD1; clone_size: NA; cdr3_nt: TGCAGCGTGATACGGGACAGGAAGTACTCTGAAGCTTTCTTT; cdr3_aa: CSVIRDRKYSEAFF
j_call: TRBJ1-1; v_call: TRBV29-1; d_call: NA; clone_size: few; cdr3_nt: TGCAGCGTTGTGGTGGGCAGCATGAACACTGAAGCTTTCTTT; cdr3_aa: CSVVVGSMNTEAFF
j_call: TRBJ2-4; v_call: TRBV5-1; d_call: TRBD1; clone_size: few; cdr3_nt: TGCGCCAGCAGCCCCGGGACAGAATTTACCCTAGCCAAAAACATTCAGTACTTC; cdr3_aa: CASSPGTEFTLAKNIQYF
j_call: TRBJ2-1; v_call: TRBV20-1; d_call: TRBD2; clone_size: NA; cdr3_nt: TGCAGTGCTAGAGATCCGGCGGGAGGGCCCTATGAGCAGTTCTTC; cdr3_aa: CSARDPAGGPYEQFF
j_call: TRBJ2-1; v_call: TRBV7-2; d_call: TRBD2; clone_size: NA; cdr3_nt: TGTGCCAGCAGCTTAGACCTAGCGGGCGATGAGCAGTTCTTC; cdr3_aa: CASSLDLAGDEQFF
j_call: TRBJ2-1; v_call: TRBV20-1; d_call: TRBD2; clone_size: few; cdr3_nt: TGCAGTGCTGCCCTGGGACTAGCGGGGCAATACAATGAGCAGTTCTTC; cdr3_aa: CSAALGLAGQYNEQFF
j_call: TRBJ2-7; v_call: TRBV5-1; d_call: NA; clone_size: few; cdr3_nt: TGCGCCAGCAGTTTGGAACCGGGAACGGCCTACGAGCAGTACTTC; cdr3_aa: CASSLEPGTAYEQYF
j_call: TRBJ1-2; v_call: TRBV10-3; d_call: TRBD1; clone_size: NA; cdr3_nt: TGTGCCATCAGGACCGGGACAGAGCGTTCCTATGGCTACACCTTC; cdr3_aa: CAIRTGTERSYGYTF
j_call: TRBJ1-4; v_call: TRBV27; d_call: NA; clone_size: NA; cdr3_nt: TGTGCCAGCAGTTTATCGCCGGTAGAGGAAAAACTGTTTTTT; cdr3_aa: CASSLSPVEEKLFF